What follows describes a single T cell receptor beta chain. V lost 2 bases to trimming and J lost 0 bases, with 11 bases between them. The CDR3 has 16 amino acids. The V gene's germline CDR1 is SGHNT and CDR2 YENEEA. This record belongs to a study of T cells in tuberculosis. Study conclusions and caveats: The stringent gate may have excluded weak CD1B-GMM tetramer binders.

Sorting used thawed, overnight-rested PBMC stained with anti-CD3, a viability dye and GMM-loaded CD1B tetramer. CD1B tetramers were loaded with Rhodococcus equi-derived C32 glucose monomycolate. Tetramer-sorted PBMC had been CD14 monocyte-depleted before freezing. Tetramer-negative cells, around 110,000 per donor, were also sorted. Sequencing of TCR-alpha and TCR-beta chains was unpaired. Clones were read by immunoSEQ multiplex PCR, and TCRdb kept only the in-frame ones, dropping some. The sample consists of approximately 59,000 clones, roughly 87% of them appearing once. V is TRBV11-3 and J is TRBJ2-4; a weak D match, TRBD1 (6 bases). The source of this sequence is an adult woman with latent tuberculosis. The sequenced sample was CD1b-GMM tetramer-negative cells sorted from PBMCs. CDR3 nucleotides: TGTGCCAGCAGCTTAACAGGGTCTCTAGCCAAAAACATTCAGTACTTC. It specifies CASSLTGSLAKNIQYF.